These 6 T cell receptor beta chains were all obtained from the same sample, sequenced in a study of vaccination effects on CD4 cells after COVID-19. Ahead of sequencing, the ViraFEST assay grew antigen-specific CD4+ T cells using viral peptide pools. The authors isolated CD4+ T cells after roughly 10 days of culture. Each participant received a vaccine that was either BNT162b2 or mRNA-1273, given as two doses. No antigens are known for them. Only in-frame clones appear in the TCRdb table, and some are missing; sequencing was by immunoSEQ multiplex PCR. The sample carries tens of thousands of clones, about four fifths recorded once. Sequences were derived from CD4+ T cells from PBMCs cultured with HCoV-OC43 spike peptides, sampled after COVID-19 vaccination. Documented subset: HCoV-OC43 spike overlapping peptide pool stimulation. Every receptor here comes from a human donor who received a COVID-19 vaccine.

V and J are TRBV11-2 and TRBJ1-1; D is perhaps TRBD1 (6 bases). Germline V gives CDR1 SGHAT, CDR2 FQNNGV. CDR3 length: 16 residues. V shed 4 bases and J shed 1 base, with 16 bases lying between them. The CDR3 sequence: CASSSGTRRWNTEAFF. The DNA for the CDR3 is TGTGCCAGCAGCTCGGGGACAAGGAGATGGAACACTGAAGCTTTCTTT.

This clone was detected a few times. The chain joins TRBV3-1 (or the pseudogene TRBV3-2) to TRBJ2-3; 12 bases map to TRBD2. There are 17 residues in the CDR3. CDR1 is LGHDT and CDR2 is YNNKEL in the germline V gene (reference sequence). The trim removed 4 bases at V and 0 bases at J, leaving 5 bases unmatched. CDR3 in amino acids: CASSPPLAGGSTDTQYF. The CDR3 coding sequence is TGTGCCAGCAGCCCTCCCCTAGCGGGGGGGAGCACAGATACGCAGTATTTT.

This clone was counted once. V and J are TRBV5-4 and TRBJ1-4; D is possibly TRBD1 (5 bases). The germline V and J ends were trimmed by 4 bases and 2 bases, with 18 bases remaining between them. There are 17 residues in the CDR3. CDR1 is SGHNT, CDR2 YYREEE, per germline (reference sequence). CDR3 residues: CASSRRDLGPTNEKLFF. DNA of the CDR3: TGTGCCAGCAGCCGCAGGGATCTGGGACCGACTAATGAAAAACTGTTTTTT.

The chain couples TRBV28 to TRBJ1-5; the D gene is possibly TRBD1 (5 bases). The CDR3 contains 15 residues. Deletions cut 4 bases from V and 0 bases from J, with 10 bases between. Germline V gene sequence: CDR1 MDHEN, CDR2 SYDVKM. This CDR3 is CASSSGFNSNQPQHF. The CDR3 DNA reads TGTGCCAGCAGTTCAGGGTTTAATAGCAATCAGCCCCAGCATTTT.

The chain links TRBV5-1 to TRBJ2-3; D call uncertain. Trimming stripped 2 bases from V and 2 bases from J, with 12 bases between. The V gene's germline CDR1 is SGHRS and CDR2 YFSETQ. The CDR3 runs to 15 residues. The DNA for the CDR3 is TGCGCCAGCAGCTTAGGCGGACCTAACACAGATACGCAGTATTTT. Protein product: CASSLGGPNTDTQYF. The whole variable domain, filled in from reference TRBV5-1 and TRBJ2-3, reads KAGVTQTPRYLIKTRGQQVTLSCSPISGHRSVSWYQQTPGQGLQFLFEYFSETQRNKGNFPGRFSGRQFSNSRSEMNVSTLELGDSALYLCASSLGGPNTDTQYFGPGTRLTVL.

The rearrangement links TRBV3-1 (or the pseudogene TRBV3-2) to TRBJ2-2; the match to TRBD1 covers 7 bases. The V gene's germline CDR1 is LGHDT and CDR2 YNNKEL (reference sequence). V lost 6 bases, J lost 1 base, and 5 bases stayed unmatched. The CDR3 sequence is 15 residues long. This chain's CDR3 is CASRPGQLNTGELFF. The DNA of the CDR3 is TGTGCCAGCAGGCCGGGACAGCTGAACACCGGGGAGCTGTTTTTT.